This T cell receptor (beta chain) was sequenced for a study of OX40 agonist ivuxolimab in advanced cancers. Patients with autoimmune history or systemic immunosuppression were excluded. The V gene end was trimmed by 6 bases and the J gene end by 2 bases; junction bases not matched to a gene: 7. In germline, CDR1 is SGHTA, CDR2 FQGNSA. This CDR3 has 17 residues. As to this clone: As yet, its antigen is unknown.

Study observations and caveats: Some nonresponders also had low normalized T-cell clonal expansion. CD8+ T cells were the subset that, on average, had more expanded clones than CD4+.

Measured with immunoSEQ multiplex PCR; TCRdb has only the in-frame clones, and not every one. The sample consists of 100,000 or so clones, under 95% of them appearing once. The sequence derives from an adult with an advanced solid tumor such as melanoma, head and neck, liver or kidney cancer. The specimen was CD4+ or CD8+ T cells sorted from blood, collected in a trial of the OX40 agonist ivuxolimab. The rearrangement joins TRBV7-2 to TRBJ2-3; TRBD2 aligns across 14 bases. CDR3 coding DNA: TGTGCCAGCAGTCGGACTAGCGGGAGGATCTCCACAGATACGCAGTATTTT. Residues: CASSRTSGRISTDTQYF.